This T cell receptor beta chain comes out of a study of cytomegalovirus exposure and HLA in healthy donors. Study-wide results and limits: In vitro testing confirmed three CMV-associated chains as specific for CMV antigens. Associated with HLA alleles at 0.05 false discovery rate in a later analysis were 16,951 TCR beta sequences.

To note about this clone: Antigen specificity is unknown.

Vbeta (60) and Jbeta (13) primers were used in the PCR. The method was immunoSEQ multiplex PCR; TCRdb's version includes in-frame clones alone and lacks a portion of them. The sample data list 85,000 to 90,000 clones. The CDR3 contains 13 residues. Germline V gene data show CDR1 as SEHNR and CDR2 as FQNEAQ (reference sequence). Trimming cost V 1 base and J 12 bases, with 14 bases left between them. The chain uses TRBV7-9 and TRBJ2-3; D is unclear. The receptor was isolated from a man in his fifties in good health and CMV-seropositive. Sequenced: PBMCs. This CDR3 is CASSLGPLSLQYF. CDR3 sequence (DNA): TGTGCCAGCAGCTTAGGTCCTTTGAGTCTTCAGTATTTT.